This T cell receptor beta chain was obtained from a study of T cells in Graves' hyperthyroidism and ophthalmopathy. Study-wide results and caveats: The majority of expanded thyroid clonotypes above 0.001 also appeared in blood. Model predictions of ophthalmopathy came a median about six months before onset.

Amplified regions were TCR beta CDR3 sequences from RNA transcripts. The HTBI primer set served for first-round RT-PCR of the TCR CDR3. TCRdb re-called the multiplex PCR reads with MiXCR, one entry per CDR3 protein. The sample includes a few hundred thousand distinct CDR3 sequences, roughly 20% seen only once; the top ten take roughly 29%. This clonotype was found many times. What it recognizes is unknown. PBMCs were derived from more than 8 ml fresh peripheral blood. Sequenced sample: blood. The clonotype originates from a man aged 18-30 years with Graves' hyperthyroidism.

The CDR3 spells CASSYDGPGNEQYF. In nucleotides, the CDR3 is TGTGCCAGCAGTTACGACGGGCCGGGCAACGAGCAGTACTTC. The chain carries TRBV6-5 and TRBJ2-7; no clear D. V was shortened by 2 bases and J by 5 bases, with 13 bases between the two germline ends. Germline loops: CDR1 MNHEY, CDR2 SVGAGI. This CDR3 is built from 14 residues.